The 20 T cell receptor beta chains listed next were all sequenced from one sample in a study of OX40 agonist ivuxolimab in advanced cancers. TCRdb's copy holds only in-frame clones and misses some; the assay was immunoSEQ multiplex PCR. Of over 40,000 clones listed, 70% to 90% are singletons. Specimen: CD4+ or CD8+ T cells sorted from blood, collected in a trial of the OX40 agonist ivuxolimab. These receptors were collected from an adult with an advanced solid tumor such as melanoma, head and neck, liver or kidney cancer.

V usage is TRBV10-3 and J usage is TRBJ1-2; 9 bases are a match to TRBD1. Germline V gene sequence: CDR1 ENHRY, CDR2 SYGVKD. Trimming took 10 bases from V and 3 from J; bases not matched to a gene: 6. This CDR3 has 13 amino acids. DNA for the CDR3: TGTGCCAGCGGGACAGGGATCGACTATGGCTACACCTTC. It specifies CASGTGIDYGYTF.

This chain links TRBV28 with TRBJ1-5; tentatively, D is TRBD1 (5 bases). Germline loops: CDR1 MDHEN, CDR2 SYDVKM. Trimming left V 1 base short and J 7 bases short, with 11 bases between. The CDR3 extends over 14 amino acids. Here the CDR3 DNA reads TGTGCCAGCAGTTTATCCAGGGAAGGGCAGCCCCAGCATTTT. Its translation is CASSLSREGQPQHF.

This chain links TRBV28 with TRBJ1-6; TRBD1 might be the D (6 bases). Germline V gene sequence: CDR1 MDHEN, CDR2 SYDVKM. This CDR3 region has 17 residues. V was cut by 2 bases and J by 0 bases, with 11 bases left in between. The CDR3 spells CASSLVGGASYNSPLHF. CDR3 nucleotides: TGTGCCAGCAGTTTAGTCGGGGGCGCCTCCTATAATTCACCCCTCCACTTT.

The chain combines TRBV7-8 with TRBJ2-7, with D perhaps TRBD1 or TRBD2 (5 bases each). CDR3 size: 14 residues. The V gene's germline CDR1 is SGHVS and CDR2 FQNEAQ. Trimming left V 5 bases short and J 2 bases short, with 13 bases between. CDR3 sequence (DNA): TGTGCCAGCAGCGAGGGACGGCTAACCTACGAGCAGTACTTC. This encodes CASSEGRLTYEQYF.

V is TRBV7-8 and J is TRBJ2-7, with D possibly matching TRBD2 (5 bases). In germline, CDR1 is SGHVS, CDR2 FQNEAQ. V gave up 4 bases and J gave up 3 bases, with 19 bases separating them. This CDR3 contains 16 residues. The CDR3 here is CASSSSGSGKDYEQYF. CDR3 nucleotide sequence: TGTGCCAGCAGCTCCTCGGGGAGCGGAAAAGACTACGAGCAGTACTTC.

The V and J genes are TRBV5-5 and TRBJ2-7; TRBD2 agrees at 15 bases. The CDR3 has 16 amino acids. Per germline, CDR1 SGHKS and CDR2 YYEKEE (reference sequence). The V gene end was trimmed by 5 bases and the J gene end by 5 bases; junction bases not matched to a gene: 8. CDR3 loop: CASSYGLAGGLNEQYF. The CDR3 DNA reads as TGTGCCAGCAGTTATGGACTAGCGGGAGGGCTCAACGAGCAGTACTTC.

The CDR3 DNA reads TGTGCCTGGAGTGTAGAGGCGAGGGCTGAAGCTTTCTTT. Translated: CAWSVEARAEAFF. The chain has TRBV30 and TRBJ1-1; D uncertain. This CDR3 is 13 amino acids long. Per germline, CDR1 GTSNPN and CDR2 SVGIG (reference sequence). The V end lost 0 bases, the J end lost 6 bases, and 11 bases lay between the germline ends. Together with reference TRBV30 and TRBJ1-1, the CDR3 gives the full variable domain: SQTIHQWPATLVQPVGSPLSLECTVEGTSNPNLYWYRQAAGRGLQLLFYSVGIGQISSEVPQNLSASRPQDRQFILSSKKLLLSDSGFYLCAWSVEARAEAFFGQGTRLTVV.

CDR3 DNA: TGTGCCAGCAGCTCCCGGACTGGGAACACTGAAGCTTTCTTT. Encoded protein: CASSSRTGNTEAFF. The genes are TRBV6-5 and TRBJ1-1; D is uncertain. V was pared by 6 bases and J by 1 base, with 12 bases between. The CDR3 loop spans 14 amino acids. The germline V gene has CDR1 MNHEY and CDR2 SVGAGI.

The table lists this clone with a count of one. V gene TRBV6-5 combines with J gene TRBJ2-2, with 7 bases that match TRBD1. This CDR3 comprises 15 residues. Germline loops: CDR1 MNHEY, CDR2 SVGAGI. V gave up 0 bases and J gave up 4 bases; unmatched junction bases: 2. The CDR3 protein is CASSYSYRGTGELFF. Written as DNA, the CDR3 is TGTGCCAGCAGTTACTCCTACAGGGGCACCGGGGAGCTGTTTTTT.

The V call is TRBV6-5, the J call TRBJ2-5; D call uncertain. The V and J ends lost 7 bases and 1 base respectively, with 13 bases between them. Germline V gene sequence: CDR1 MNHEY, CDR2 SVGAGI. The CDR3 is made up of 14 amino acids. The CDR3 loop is CASTQMTGQETQYF. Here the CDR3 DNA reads TGTGCCAGCACCCAGATGACTGGCCAAGAGACCCAGTACTTC.

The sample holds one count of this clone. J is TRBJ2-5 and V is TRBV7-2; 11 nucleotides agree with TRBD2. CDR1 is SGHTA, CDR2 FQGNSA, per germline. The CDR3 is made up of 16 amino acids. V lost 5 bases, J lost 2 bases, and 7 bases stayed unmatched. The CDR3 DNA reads TGTGCCAGCAGCCCCCCAAGACTAGCGGGGCAAGAGACCCAGTACTTC. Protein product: CASSPPRLAGQETQYF. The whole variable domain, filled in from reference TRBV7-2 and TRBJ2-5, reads GAGVSQSPSNKVTEKGKDVELRCDPISGHTALYWYRQSLGQGLEFLIYFQGNSAPDKSGLPSDRFSAERTGGSVSTLTIQRTQQEDSAVYLCASSPPRLAGQETQYFGPGTRLLVL.

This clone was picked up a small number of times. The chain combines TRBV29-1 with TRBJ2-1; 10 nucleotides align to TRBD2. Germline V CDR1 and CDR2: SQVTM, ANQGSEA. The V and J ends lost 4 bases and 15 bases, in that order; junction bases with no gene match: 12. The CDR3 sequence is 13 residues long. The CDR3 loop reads CSVVASGRDSTFF. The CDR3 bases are TGCAGCGTTGTGGCTAGCGGGAGAGATAGCACGTTCTTC.

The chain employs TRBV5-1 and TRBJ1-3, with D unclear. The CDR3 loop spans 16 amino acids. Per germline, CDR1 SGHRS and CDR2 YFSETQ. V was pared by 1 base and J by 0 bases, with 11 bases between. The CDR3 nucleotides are TGCGCCAGCAGCTTGAAAGACCTGAGCTCTGGAAACACCATATATTTT. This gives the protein CASSLKDLSSGNTIYF.

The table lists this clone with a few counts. The CDR3 sequence: CAISPGGGHGYTF. The CDR3, as DNA: TGTGCCATCAGCCCCGGCGGGGGCCATGGCTACACCTTC. J is TRBJ1-2 and V is TRBV10-3; possibly TRBD1 for D (6 bases). Per the germline V gene, CDR1 is ENHRY and CDR2 is SYGVKD. The length of the CDR3 is 13 residues. The ends were cut back, 6 bases at V and 6 bases at J, with 14 bases in the middle.

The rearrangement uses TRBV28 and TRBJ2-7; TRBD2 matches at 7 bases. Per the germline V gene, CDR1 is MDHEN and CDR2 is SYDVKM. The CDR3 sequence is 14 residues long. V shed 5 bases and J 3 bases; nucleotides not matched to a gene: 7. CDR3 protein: CASSPPGLRYEQYF. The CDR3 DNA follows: TGTGCCAGCAGTCCACCGGGACTACGCTACGAGCAGTACTTC.

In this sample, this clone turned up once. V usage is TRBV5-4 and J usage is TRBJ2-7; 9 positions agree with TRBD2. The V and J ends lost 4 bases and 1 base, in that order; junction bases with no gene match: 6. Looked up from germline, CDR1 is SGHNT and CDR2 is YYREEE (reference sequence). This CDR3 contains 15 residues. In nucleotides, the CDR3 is TGTGCCAGCAGCCGAGCGGGAGGTCGATCCTACGAGCAGTACTTC. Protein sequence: CASSRAGGRSYEQYF. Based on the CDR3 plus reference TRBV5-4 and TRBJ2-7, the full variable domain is ETGVTQSPTHLIKTRGQQVTLRCSSQSGHNTVSWYQQALGQGPQFIFQYYREEENGRGNFPPRFSGLQFPNYSSELNVNALELDDSALYLCASSRAGGRSYEQYFGPGTRLTVT.

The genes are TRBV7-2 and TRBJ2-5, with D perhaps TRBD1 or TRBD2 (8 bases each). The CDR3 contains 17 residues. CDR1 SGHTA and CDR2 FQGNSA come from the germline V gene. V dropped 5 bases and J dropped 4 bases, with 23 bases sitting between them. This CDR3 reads CASSPRGRGARRETQYF. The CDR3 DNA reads TGTGCCAGCAGCCCCAGGGGGCGGGGGGCGCGACGAGAGACCCAGTACTTC.

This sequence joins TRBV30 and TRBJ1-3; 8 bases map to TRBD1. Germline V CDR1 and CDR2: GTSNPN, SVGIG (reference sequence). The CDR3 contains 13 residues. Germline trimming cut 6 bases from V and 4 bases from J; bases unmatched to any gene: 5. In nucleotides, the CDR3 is TGTGCCTGCCTGGACAGGGTCGGAAACACCATATATTTT. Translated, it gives CACLDRVGNTIYF.

This chain's CDR3 is CASTTRVGYNEKLFF. In DNA, the CDR3 is TGTGCCAGTACCACAAGGGTGGGCTATAATGAAAAACTGTTTTTT. The chain links TRBV19 to TRBJ1-4; D gene uncertain. Looked up from germline, CDR1 is LNHDA and CDR2 is SQIVND (reference sequence). The CDR3 extends over 15 amino acids. V gave up 7 bases and J gave up 4 bases, with 16 bases separating them.

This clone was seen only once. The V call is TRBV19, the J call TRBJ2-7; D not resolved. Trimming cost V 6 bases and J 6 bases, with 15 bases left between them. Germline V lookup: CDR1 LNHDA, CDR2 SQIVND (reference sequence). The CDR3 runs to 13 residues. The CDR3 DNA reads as TGTGCCAGTAGCAGCCCCTCATTGGGCGAGCAGTACTTC. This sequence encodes CASSSPSLGEQYF.